This T cell receptor beta chain appears in the sequencing data of a study of beta chain features in type 1 diabetes. As regards this clone: Its antigen remains unidentified.

Expressed TCRB transcripts got sequenced, as all isolated RNA was reverse transcribed. Using immunoSEQ multiplex PCR, the repertoire was profiled, and TCRdb retains in-frame clones only, with some absent. The sample holds over 55,000 clones, around half seen once. Study conclusions and caveats: All four CD4+ subsets of Type 1 diabetes patients contained TCRB CDR3s that were moderately but significantly shorter.

This CDR3 is built from 12 residues. The ends were cut back, 2 bases at V and 6 bases at J, with 6 bases in the middle. CDR1 is MDHEN, CDR2 SYDVKM, per germline. The sequenced sample was Tregs from blood. This chain joins TRBV28 and TRBJ2-3; D remains ambiguous. This TCR came from a woman aged 40-49 years with type 1 diabetes. CDR3 DNA sequence: TGTGCCAGCAGTTTAAATTCGGATACGCAGTATTTT. Translating gives CASSLNSDTQYF.